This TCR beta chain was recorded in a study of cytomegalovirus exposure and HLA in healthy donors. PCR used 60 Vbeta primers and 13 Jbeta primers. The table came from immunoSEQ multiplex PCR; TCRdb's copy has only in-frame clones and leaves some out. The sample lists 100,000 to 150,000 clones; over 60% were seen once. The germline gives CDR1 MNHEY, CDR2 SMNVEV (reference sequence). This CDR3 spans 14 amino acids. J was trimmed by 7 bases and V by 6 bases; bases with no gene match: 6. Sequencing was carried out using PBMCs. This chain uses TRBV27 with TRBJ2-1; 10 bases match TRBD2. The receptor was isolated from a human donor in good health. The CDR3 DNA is TGTGCCAGCAGCATAGCGGGAGGATCGAATGAGCAGTTCTTC. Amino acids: CASSIAGGSNEQFF.